These 9 T cell receptor beta chains came from one sample sequenced in a study of cytomegalovirus exposure and HLA in healthy donors. Vbeta (60) and Jbeta (13) primers were used in the PCR. This table comes from immunoSEQ multiplex PCR, and its TCRdb copy is limited to in-frame clones, with some not included. This sample has around 100,000 clones, with approximately 71% found just once. The sequencing input was PBMCs. These receptors originate from a male donor in good health and CMV-seropositive.

The chain uses TRBV19 and TRBJ2-2; 7 nucleotides agree with TRBD2. Trimming removed 9 bases from V and 5 bases from J; junction bases left unmatched: 9. This CDR3 contains 14 residues. Per the germline V gene, CDR1 is LNHDA and CDR2 is SQIVND (reference sequence). CDR3 amino acids: CASSEEAGTGELFF. CDR3 nucleotide sequence: TGTGCCAGCTCGGAGGAAGCGGGGACCGGGGAGCTGTTTTTT.

V and J are TRBV5-4 and TRBJ2-6, with unresolved D. Germline V gene sequence: CDR1 SGHNT, CDR2 YYREEE (reference sequence). This CDR3 contains 19 residues. V gave up 4 bases and J gave up 3 bases, with 23 bases separating them. This CDR3 is CASSPTGSAGYFGANVLTF. As DNA, the CDR3 is TGTGCCAGCAGCCCAACCGGTTCCGCAGGTTACTTTGGGGCCAACGTCCTGACTTTC.

The J gene is TRBJ1-4, the V gene TRBV29-1, with TRBD1 identical over 9 bases. The germline V gene encodes CDR1 SQVTM and CDR2 ANQGSEA. After removal of 6 bases from V and 0 bases from J, the junction contained 5 bases not matched to a gene. CDR3 length: 15 residues. The CDR3 DNA sequence: TGCAGCGTCTCGGGACAGGGAACAACTAATGAAAAACTGTTTTTT. Amino acid sequence: CSVSGQGTTNEKLFF.

The chain uses TRBV6-4 and TRBJ2-1; 7 bases map to TRBD2. Germline-derived CDR1 and CDR2 are MRHNA and SNTAGT. J was trimmed by 9 bases and V by 5 bases; bases with no gene match: 4. CDR3 size: 12 residues. The CDR3 DNA sequence: TGTGCCAGCAGTTTAGGCGGGGGTGAGCAGTTCTTC. Its translation is CASSLGGGEQFF.

The V and J genes are TRBV18 and TRBJ2-5, with TRBD2 as a possible D gene (7 bases). V was pared by 2 bases and J by 2 bases, with 12 bases between. The CDR3 length is 15 residues. From germline, CDR1 is KGHSH and CDR2 LQKENI. The chain's CDR3 is CASSPWEGGQETQYF. In nucleotides, the CDR3 is TGTGCCAGCTCACCATGGGAGGGGGGACAAGAGACCCAGTACTTC.

V is TRBV19 and J is TRBJ2-7; 13 bases map to TRBD2. Unmatched junction bases numbered 3, after V lost 2 bases and J lost 5 bases. The CDR3 contains 15 residues. The germline gives CDR1 LNHDA, CDR2 SQIVND (reference sequence). The CDR3 region has the DNA TGTGCCAGTAGTATAACGACTAGCGGGAGGAACGAGCAGTACTTC. It encodes CASSITTSGRNEQYF. The variable domain in full, completed from reference TRBV19 and TRBJ2-7, reads DGGITQSPKYLFRKEGQNVTLSCEQNLNHDAMYWYRQDPGQGLRLIYYSQIVNDFQKGDIAEGYSVSREKKESFPLTVTSAQKNPTAFYLCASSITTSGRNEQYFGPGTRLTVT.

This clone was recorded a few times. The genes are TRBV11-3 and TRBJ2-5; D possibly corresponds to TRBD1 (6 bases). V lost 4 bases, J lost 0 bases, and 15 bases lay in between. This CDR3 has 16 amino acids. CDR1 SGHNT and CDR2 YENEEA come from the germline V gene. The CDR3 nucleotides read TGTGCCAGCAGCTCTGGATCCACAGGGTACCAAGAGACCCAGTACTTC. Protein: CASSSGSTGYQETQYF.

The chain uses TRBV4-2 and TRBJ1-1; D remains ambiguous. The germline gives CDR1 LGHNA, CDR2 YNFKEQ. Trimming stripped 4 bases from V and 4 bases from J, with 16 bases between. The CDR3 is made up of 15 amino acids. The CDR3 region is CASSPPGGQVTEAFF. The CDR3 coding sequence is TGTGCCAGCAGCCCCCCAGGAGGGCAAGTCACTGAAGCTTTCTTT.

J is TRBJ1-1 and V is TRBV28; D gene ambiguous. The V and J ends lost 3 bases and 7 bases respectively, with 6 bases between them. Germline V lookup: CDR1 MDHEN, CDR2 SYDVKM. The CDR3 has 11 residues. CDR3 in DNA: TGTGCCAGCAGTTTCGTCGGTGAAGCTTTCTTT. Translated: CASSFVGEAFF.